This T cell receptor (beta chain) came from a study of CD8+CD57+ T cells in acquired aplastic anemia. Whole-study results and caveats: With respect to CD8+ Simpson's diversity, patients and controls did not differ significantly.

The template used for profiling TCR beta VDJ and CDR3 was genomic DNA. TCRdb used MiXCR to reprocess the reads, holding one entry per CDR3 protein. The data hold approximately 65,000 distinct CDR3 sequences, with 50% to 70% observed a single time. The germline V and J ends were trimmed by 4 bases and 3 bases, with 9 bases remaining between them. The germline CDR1 and CDR2 sequences are SGHDN and FVKESK. The CDR3 is made up of 13 amino acids. This clonotype came up many times. The target antigen is unknown. The sequencing input was sorted CD4+, CD8+, or CD8+CD57+ T cells (not recorded which) from PBMCs. This chain uses TRBV14 with TRBJ2-5; D gene unclear. This TCR was recovered from a human donor in good health, serving as a control. The CDR3 protein is CASSPRLEETQYF. The CDR3 nucleotides read TGTGCCAGCAGCCCCCGGTTAGAAGAGACCCAGTACTTC.